This TCR beta chain was sequenced for a study of siplizumab effects on memory and regulatory T cells. A remark on this clone: The target antigen is unknown.

Trimming took 1 base from V and 0 from J, leaving 9 bases between them. CDR3 length equals 15 residues. CDR1 is SEHNR, CDR2 FQNEAQ, per germline (reference sequence). Assays were performed on roughly 10^5 TCR templates per sample. Some clones are missing from TCRdb's copy, which holds only in-frame ones; the method was immunoSEQ multiplex PCR. This sample has approximately 94,000 clones, with approximately 94% found just once. The study's findings and limits: Siplizumab cultures yielded proliferating Tregs whose suppressive function was not confirmed. Contribution to the alloresponse seemed major for naive T cells, which also seemed more diverse than memory cells. The mapping of alloreactive clones to unstimulated subsets covered only a minor fraction of them.

This chain uses TRBV7-9 with TRBJ1-1; D uncertain. Sequencing was carried out using CD8+ T cells sorted from blood. The sequence came from a human donor in good health. The CDR3 DNA is TGTGCCAGCAGCTTAGTAGAGGGTTTGAACACTGAAGCTTTCTTT. Protein: CASSLVEGLNTEAFF.